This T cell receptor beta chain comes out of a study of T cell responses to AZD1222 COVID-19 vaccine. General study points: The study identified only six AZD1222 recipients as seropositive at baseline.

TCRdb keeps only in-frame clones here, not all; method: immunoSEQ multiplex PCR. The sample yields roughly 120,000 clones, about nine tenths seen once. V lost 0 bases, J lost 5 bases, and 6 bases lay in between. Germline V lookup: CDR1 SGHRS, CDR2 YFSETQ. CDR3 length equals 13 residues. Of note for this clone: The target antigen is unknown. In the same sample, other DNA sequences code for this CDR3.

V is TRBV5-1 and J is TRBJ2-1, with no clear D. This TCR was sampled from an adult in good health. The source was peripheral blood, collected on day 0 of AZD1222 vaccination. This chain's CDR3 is CASSLGDNNEQFF. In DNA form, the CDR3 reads TGCGCCAGCAGCTTGGGGGATAACAATGAGCAGTTCTTC.